This T cell receptor beta chain was observed in a study of T cell responses to AZD1222 COVID-19 vaccine. Study-level points and caveats: Donors skewed white British and female; clonal diversity was possibly underestimated. Receipt of two AZD1222 doses was followed by a rise in Spike-specific TCR breadth and depth. Nearly half of spike-specific TCRs reportedly target unmutated variant regions.

Trimming removed 5 bases at V and 3 bases at J, with 8 bases between. CDR3 length: 12 residues. Germline CDR1 MNHEY, CDR2 SVGAGI. Profiling relied on immunoSEQ multiplex PCR, and the TCRdb table lists in-frame clones only, not all of them. The table includes approximately 120,000 clones, approximately 93% detected once. Of note for this clone: Its target is unknown.

The V call is TRBV6-5, the J call TRBJ2-7; D not certain. The material was peripheral blood, obtained on day 0 of AZD1222 vaccination. The TCR comes from an adult in good health. The CDR3 here is CASSLHSYEQYF. DNA for the CDR3: TGTGCCAGCAGTCTACACAGCTACGAGCAGTACTTC.